This section outlines one T cell receptor beta chain sequence together with its context. Its antigen is currently unknown. These data originate in a study of cytomegalovirus exposure and HLA in healthy donors. These donors were members of the approximately 110-subject validation cohort, a group separate from the roughly 700-subject first cohort. Trimming took off 0 bases at V and 3 bases at J, with 11 bases between the two ends. In germline, CDR1 is KGHSH, CDR2 LQKENI. There are 15 residues in the CDR3. Whole-study findings and limits: The study flagged about 150 TCR beta chains as cytomegalovirus-associated. Rarity characterized most TCR sequences, yet some public TCRs appeared in many donors. It was reported that the classifier diagnosed cytomegalovirus status with high specificity and sensitivity in both the original and validation cohorts.

Here immunoSEQ multiplex PCR was the method, and the copy in TCRdb shows in-frame clones only, minus some. Of roughly 150,000 clones in the sample, about 89% were seen once. The TCR was taken from a young man in good health and CMV-seronegative. V and J are TRBV18 and TRBJ1-1; D is perhaps TRBD1 (5 bases). What was sequenced was PBMCs. The CDR3 DNA reads as TGTGCCAGCTCACCACCGGAGGGGATGGACACTGAAGCTTTCTTT. Translating gives CASSPPEGMDTEAFF.